The rows below give T cell receptor beta chains drawn from one sample of a study of T-cell memory formation after mild COVID-19. One entry per CDR3 protein results from TCRdb running MiXCR on the 5' RACE reads. There are 44,000 or so distinct CDR3 sequences in the sample; roughly 9.8% occur only once, and about 10% lies in the top ten. Sequenced: PBMCs or a T cell subset sorted from them (not recorded which). The receptors shown here come from an adult woman who had mild COVID-19 (a few samples of this study predate the infection). Cell type and time point are not known. Both conserved end residues are part of each CDR3. A D gene is named only where the DNA matches it firmly. A clone size is listed for some rows: how often the clone was seen (once, few, many), or a class if it is expanded.

DNA,CDR3,size,D,V,J
TGTGCCTGGAGTGTTTATCGTAGCGGGAGGGCCGGTGAGCAGTTCTTC,CAWSVYRSGRAGEQFF,NA,TRBD2,TRBV30,TRBJ2-1
TGTGCCAGCAGTTCTACATTATATGGCTACACCTTC,CASSSTLYGYTF,few,NA,TRBV12-3/TRBV12-4,TRBJ1-2
TGTGCCAGCAGTTACTGGATGGGACGGAGGAACACTGAAGCTTTCTTT,CASSYWMGRRNTEAFF,NA,NA,TRBV6-2/TRBV6-3,TRBJ1-1
TGTGCCAGCAGTTTATTGAGGGGGGCGGAAGAGACCCAGTACTTC,CASSLLRGAEETQYF,many,NA,TRBV12-3/TRBV12-4,TRBJ2-5
TGTGCCAGCAGCCCGGAGGGGGAGAGAACCAACGAGCAGTACTTC,CASSPEGERTNEQYF,few,NA,TRBV5-4,TRBJ2-7
TGTGCCAGTAGTATCACCTTAAGCGGGAGGAGCTCCTACGAGCAGTACTTC,CASSITLSGRSSYEQYF,few,TRBD2,TRBV19,TRBJ2-7
TGTGCCAGCAGCTTAGTGGCTAGCGGGTTAACCTACGAGCAGTACTTC,CASSLVASGLTYEQYF,many,TRBD2,TRBV7-2,TRBJ2-7
TGTGCCAGCAGTGCCCCCGGGGAGGAGCAGTACTTC,CASSAPGEEQYF,many,NA,TRBV25-1,TRBJ2-7
TGTGCCAGCAGCTTAGGGGGACTAGCGGGAGGGTTGGACTACGAGCAGTTCTTC,CASSLGGLAGGLDYEQFF,NA,TRBD2,TRBV7-9,TRBJ2-1
TGCGCCAGCAGCCAAGCGCAGGGCTTCACTGAAGCTTTCTTT,CASSQAQGFTEAFF,NA,NA,TRBV4-3,TRBJ1-1
TGTGCTAGCAGCCCGCGGGAAGGCTCCTACAATGAGCAGTTCTTC,CASSPREGSYNEQFF,many,NA,TRBV7-7,TRBJ2-1
TGTGCCAGCAGCTCCCGGGGGACGGGCCCCTACGAGCAGTACTTC,CASSSRGTGPYEQYF,many,NA,TRBV5-5,TRBJ2-7
TGTGCCAGCAGTTACTCCGTTGGGGGGGCAGATACGCAGTATTTT,CASSYSVGGADTQYF,NA,TRBD2,TRBV6-2/TRBV6-3,TRBJ2-3
TGCGCCAGCAGAGCACAGGGGGAGACCCAGTACTTC,CASRAQGETQYF,few,TRBD1,TRBV5-1,TRBJ2-5
TGTGCCAGCAGCTTAGCGCGGACTAGCGGGAGTCCCCGATCCTACAATGAGCAGTTCTTC,CASSLARTSGSPRSYNEQFF,few,TRBD2,TRBV7-2,TRBJ2-1
TGTGCCAGTAGTATAGGCAGGGCTGACACAGATACGCAGTATTTT,CASSIGRADTDTQYF,few,NA,TRBV19,TRBJ2-3
TGCGCCAGCAGCTTTGACAGGGCCCCCGGGGAGCTGTTTTTT,CASSFDRAPGELFF,many,TRBD1,TRBV4-1,TRBJ2-2
TGTGCCAGCAGCCCGGCAAGCTATGGCTACACCTTC,CASSPASYGYTF,many,NA,TRBV7-9,TRBJ1-2
TGCAGCGTTGAAGAACCACGGGACAGCCAGGTCTTC,CSVEEPRDSQVF,few,TRBD1,TRBV29-1,TRBJ2-7
TGCAGCGTTGGACGTACTGAAGCTTTCTTT,CSVGRTEAFF,NA,NA,TRBV29-1,TRBJ1-1
TGTGCCACGCAGACAGGGCGGAACACCGGGGAGCTGTTTTTT,CATQTGRNTGELFF,NA,TRBD1,TRBV19,TRBJ2-2
TGTGCCAGCAGTGAATCGGCCGGGACAGCAAGGGGAGATACGCAGTATTTT,CASSESAGTARGDTQYF,few,TRBD1,TRBV25-1,TRBJ2-3
TGCAGCGTTTCCCGCGGGAACTACGAGCAGTACTTC,CSVSRGNYEQYF,NA,NA,TRBV29-1,TRBJ2-7
TGCGCCAGCAGCATACTAGCGGGAGCTTACACCGGGGAGCTGTTTTTT,CASSILAGAYTGELFF,many,TRBD2,TRBV5-1,TRBJ2-2
TGCAGTGCTTCCCGACTAGCGGGGCGCACAGATACGCAGTATTTT,CSASRLAGRTDTQYF,NA,TRBD2,TRBV20-1,TRBJ2-3
TGTGCCAGCAGCGTAGTGCCTAAGGCCGGGGAGCTGTTTTTT,CASSVVPKAGELFF,few,NA,TRBV9,TRBJ2-2
TGTGCCAGCAGTTACTCGACGAGGGTAGATACGCAGTATTTT,CASSYSTRVDTQYF,many,NA,TRBV6-5,TRBJ2-3
TGTGCCAGCAGTTTACGTTGGACAGGGGGATATCACGAGCAGTACTTC,CASSLRWTGGYHEQYF,NA,TRBD1,TRBV12-3/TRBV12-4,TRBJ2-7
TGTGCCAGCACCGGTAGCCTTTCTTTCTACAATGAGCAGTTCTTC,CASTGSLSFYNEQFF,few,NA,TRBV12-3/TRBV12-4,TRBJ2-1
TGTGCCACCAGCAGAGGCTATGCAGTTCTGAACCGGTACATTCAGTACTTC,CATSRGYAVLNRYIQYF,many,NA,TRBV15,TRBJ2-4
TGTGCCAGCAGCCCCAGCGGGGCGGGAGTTAAAGAGACCCAGTACTTC,CASSPSGAGVKETQYF,NA,TRBD2,TRBV12-3/TRBV12-4,TRBJ2-5
TGTGCCAGCAGTTTCGGGACATCCTACAATGAGCAGTTCTTC,CASSFGTSYNEQFF,few,NA,TRBV12-3/TRBV12-4,TRBJ2-1
TGTGCCAGCAGCTCCGGGGACTACTCCGATACGCAGTATTTT,CASSSGDYSDTQYF,many,TRBD2,TRBV7-9,TRBJ2-3
TGTGCCAGCAGCAAACAGGAGCTTAACACTGAAGCTTTCTTT,CASSKQELNTEAFF,many,NA,TRBV12-3/TRBV12-4,TRBJ1-1
TGTGCCAGCAGCTTAATCGGGCGGGGCCCGACCTACGAGCAGTACTTC,CASSLIGRGPTYEQYF,few,NA,TRBV7-6,TRBJ2-7
TGTGCCAGCTCACCACGGGCAGGGATGAACACTGAAGCTTTCTTT,CASSPRAGMNTEAFF,few,NA,TRBV18,TRBJ1-1
TGTGCCAGCTCACCCGGACTAGCGGGGGGAACCTACGAGCAGTACTTC,CASSPGLAGGTYEQYF,many,TRBD2,TRBV18,TRBJ2-7
TGTGCCAGCAGAGGGGTCGGACAGACCTCTGGGGCCAACGTCCTGACTTTC,CASRGVGQTSGANVLTF,NA,NA,TRBV25-1,TRBJ2-6
TGTGCCAGCAGCTTAGATCATGGCAGGGTCGATGAAAAACTGTTTTTT,CASSLDHGRVDEKLFF,NA,NA,TRBV7-2,TRBJ1-4
TGTGCCAGCAGCTTAGGTCGAATACAAGAGACCCAGTACTTC,CASSLGRIQETQYF,many,NA,TRBV13,TRBJ2-5
TGTGCCAGCAGCTCGACGGGTGGGGGGGCCCTAAATGAAAAACTGTTTTTT,CASSSTGGGALNEKLFF,few,NA,TRBV7-2,TRBJ1-4
TGCAGTGCTAGACAGACAGGGGGCACGTCTGAAGCTTTCTTT,CSARQTGGTSEAFF,many,TRBD1,TRBV20-1,TRBJ1-1
TGTGCCAGCAGCTTAGAACGGTTGAGCGGCGCCTCCTACGAGCAGTACTTC,CASSLERLSGASYEQYF,many,NA,TRBV11-2,TRBJ2-7
TGTGCCAGCATGGGGACACCCGACGCAAATACGCAGTATTTT,CASMGTPDANTQYF,few,NA,TRBV7-9,TRBJ2-3
TGCAGTGCAAACAGGGGCTACTACGAGCAGTACTTC,CSANRGYYEQYF,few,TRBD1,TRBV20-1,TRBJ2-7
TGTGCCAGCAGCTTGATTATTGTTCAAGAGACCCAGTACTTC,CASSLIIVQETQYF,many,NA,TRBV5-6,TRBJ2-5
TGTGCCAGCAGCCCCCCAGCGTCGACAGCTACAAATGAAAAACTGTTTTTT,CASSPPASTATNEKLFF,few,NA,TRBV3-1,TRBJ1-4
TGTGCCAGCAGCCAAACGACAGGGTCAAGAGAGACCCAGTACTTC,CASSQTTGSRETQYF,many,TRBD1,TRBV7-9,TRBJ2-5
TGTGCCAGCAGCCTAGGACAGGGAGACTACGAGCAGTACTTC,CASSLGQGDYEQYF,once,TRBD1,TRBV3-1,TRBJ2-7